This TCR beta chain was identified during a study of vaccination effects on CD4 cells after COVID-19. Regarding the study as a whole: Clonal contraction was marked in infection- and vaccine-induced clones late after vaccination.

Remarks on this clone: Its antigen is unknown.

Generated by immunoSEQ multiplex PCR, the TCRdb table keeps only in-frame clones and is missing some. There are more than 45,000 clones in the sample; 60% to 85% occur only once, and 2.5% to 3.5% lies in the top ten. At the end of roughly ten days of culture, CD4+ T cells were isolated. The starting material was CD4+ T cells from PBMCs cultured without peptide, obtained before COVID-19 vaccination. This clonotype was sampled from a human donor who received a COVID-19 vaccine.

The CDR3 loop is CASSSTDRYYGYTF. CDR3 nucleotides: TGTGCCAGTAGTTCGACGGACCGCTATTATGGCTACACCTTC. This chain uses TRBV19 with TRBJ1-2; no clear D. The CDR3 has 14 amino acids. Germline-derived CDR1 and CDR2 are LNHDA and SQIVND (reference sequence). The V and J ends lost 5 bases and 5 bases respectively, with 15 bases between them.